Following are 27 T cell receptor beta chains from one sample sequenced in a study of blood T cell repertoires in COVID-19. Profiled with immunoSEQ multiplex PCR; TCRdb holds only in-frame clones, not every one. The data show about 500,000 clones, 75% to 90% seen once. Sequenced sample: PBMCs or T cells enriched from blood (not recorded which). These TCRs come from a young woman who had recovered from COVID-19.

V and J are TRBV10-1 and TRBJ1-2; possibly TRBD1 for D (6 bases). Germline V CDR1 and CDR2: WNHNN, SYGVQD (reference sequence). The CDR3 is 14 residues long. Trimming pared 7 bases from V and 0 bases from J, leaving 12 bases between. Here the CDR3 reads CASIKGGANYGYTF. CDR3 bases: TGCGCCAGCATAAAAGGGGGGGCTAACTATGGCTACACCTTC.

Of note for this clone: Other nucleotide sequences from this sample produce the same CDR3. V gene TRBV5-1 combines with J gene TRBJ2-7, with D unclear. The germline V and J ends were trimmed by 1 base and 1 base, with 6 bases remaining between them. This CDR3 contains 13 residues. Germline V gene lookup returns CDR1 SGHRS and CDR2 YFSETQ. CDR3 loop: CASSLTGSYEQYF. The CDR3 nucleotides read TGCGCCAGCAGCTTGACCGGTTCCTACGAGCAGTACTTC.

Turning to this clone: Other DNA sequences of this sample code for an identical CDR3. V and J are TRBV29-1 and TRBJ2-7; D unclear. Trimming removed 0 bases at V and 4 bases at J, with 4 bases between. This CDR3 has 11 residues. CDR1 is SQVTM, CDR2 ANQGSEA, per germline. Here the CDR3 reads CSVEDLYEQYF. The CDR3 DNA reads TGCAGCGTTGAAGATCTTTACGAGCAGTACTTC.

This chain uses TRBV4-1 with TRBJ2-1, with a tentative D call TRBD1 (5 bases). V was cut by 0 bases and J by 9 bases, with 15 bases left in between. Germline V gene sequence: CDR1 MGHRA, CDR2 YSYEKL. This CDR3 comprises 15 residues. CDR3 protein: CASSQEIAGRGEQFF. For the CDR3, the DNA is TGCGCCAGCAGCCAAGAAATCGCAGGAAGGGGTGAGCAGTTCTTC.

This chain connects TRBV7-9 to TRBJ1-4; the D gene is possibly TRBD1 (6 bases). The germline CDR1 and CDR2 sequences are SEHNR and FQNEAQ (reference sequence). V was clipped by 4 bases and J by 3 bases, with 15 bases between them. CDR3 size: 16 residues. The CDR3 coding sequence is TGTGCCAGCAGCTCCACAGGCCAGGGGCCTAATGAAAAACTGTTTTTT. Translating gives CASSSTGQGPNEKLFF.

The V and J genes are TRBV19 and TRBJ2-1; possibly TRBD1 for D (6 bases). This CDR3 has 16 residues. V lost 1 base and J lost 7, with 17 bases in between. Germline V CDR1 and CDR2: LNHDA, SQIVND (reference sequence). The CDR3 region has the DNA TGTGCCAGTAGTATAGGGAGCGGCGAGGGGGAGAATGAGCAGTTCTTC. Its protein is CASSIGSGEGENEQFF.

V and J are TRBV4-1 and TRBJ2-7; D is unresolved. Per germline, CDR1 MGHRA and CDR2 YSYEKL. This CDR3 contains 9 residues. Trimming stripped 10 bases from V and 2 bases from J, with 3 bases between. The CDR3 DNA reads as TGCGCCATCGCCTACGAGCAGTACTTC. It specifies CAIAYEQYF.

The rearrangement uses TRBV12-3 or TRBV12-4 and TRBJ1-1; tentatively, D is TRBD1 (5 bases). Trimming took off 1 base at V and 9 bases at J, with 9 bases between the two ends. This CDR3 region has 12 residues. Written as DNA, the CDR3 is TGTGCCAGCAGTTTAGATCGGGGGAAAGCTTTCTTT. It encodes CASSLDRGKAFF.

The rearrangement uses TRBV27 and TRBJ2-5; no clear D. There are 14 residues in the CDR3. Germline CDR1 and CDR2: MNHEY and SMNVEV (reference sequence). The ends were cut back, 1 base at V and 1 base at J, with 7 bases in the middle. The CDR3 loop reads CASSLLGSQETQYF. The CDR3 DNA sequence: TGTGCCAGCAGTTTATTGGGCAGCCAAGAGACCCAGTACTTC.

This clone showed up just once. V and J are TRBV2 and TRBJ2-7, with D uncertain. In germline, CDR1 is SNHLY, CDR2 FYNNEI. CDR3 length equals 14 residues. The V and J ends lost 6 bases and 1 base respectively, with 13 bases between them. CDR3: CASSRDFGSYEQYF. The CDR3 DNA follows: TGTGCCAGCAGCCGAGACTTTGGATCCTACGAGCAGTACTTC.

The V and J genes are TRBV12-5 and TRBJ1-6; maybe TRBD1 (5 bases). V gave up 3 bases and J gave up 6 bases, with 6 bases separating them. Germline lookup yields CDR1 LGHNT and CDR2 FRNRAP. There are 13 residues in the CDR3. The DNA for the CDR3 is TGTGCTAGTGGTTTTGACAGTAATTCACCCCTCCACTTT. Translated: CASGFDSNSPLHF.

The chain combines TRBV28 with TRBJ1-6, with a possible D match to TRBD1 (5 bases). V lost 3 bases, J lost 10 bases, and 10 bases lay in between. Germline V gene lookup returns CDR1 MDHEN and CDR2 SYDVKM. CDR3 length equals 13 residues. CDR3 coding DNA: TGTGCCAGCAGTTTTGAGGGGAGGTCACCCCTCCACTTT. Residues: CASSFEGRSPLHF.

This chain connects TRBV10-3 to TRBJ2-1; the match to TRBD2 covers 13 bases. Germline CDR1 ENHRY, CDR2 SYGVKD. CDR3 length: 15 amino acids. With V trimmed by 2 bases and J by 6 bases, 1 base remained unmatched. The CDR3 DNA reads TGTGCCATCAGTGAGAGACTAGCGGGGGGCAATGAGCAGTTCTTC. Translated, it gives CAISERLAGGNEQFF.

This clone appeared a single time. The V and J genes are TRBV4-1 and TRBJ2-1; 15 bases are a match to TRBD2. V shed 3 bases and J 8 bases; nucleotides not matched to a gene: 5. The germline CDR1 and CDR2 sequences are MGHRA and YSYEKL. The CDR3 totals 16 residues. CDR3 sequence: CASSQEGLAGGYEQFF. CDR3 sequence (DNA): TGCGCCAGCAGCCAGGAAGGACTAGCGGGGGGGTATGAGCAGTTCTTC.

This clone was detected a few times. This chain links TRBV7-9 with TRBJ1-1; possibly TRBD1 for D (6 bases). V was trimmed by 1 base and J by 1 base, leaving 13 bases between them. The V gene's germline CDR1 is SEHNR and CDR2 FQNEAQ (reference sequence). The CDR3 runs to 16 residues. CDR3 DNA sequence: TGTGCCAGCAGCTTAGTTGTTGGCAGGGGGAACACTGAAGCTTTCTTT. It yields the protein CASSLVVGRGNTEAFF.

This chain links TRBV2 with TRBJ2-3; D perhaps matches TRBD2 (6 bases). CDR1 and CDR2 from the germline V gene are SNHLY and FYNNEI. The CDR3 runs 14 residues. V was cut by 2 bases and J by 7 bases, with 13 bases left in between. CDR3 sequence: CASSETEGSNTQYF. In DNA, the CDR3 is TGTGCCAGCAGTGAAACGGAGGGGTCCAATACGCAGTATTTT.

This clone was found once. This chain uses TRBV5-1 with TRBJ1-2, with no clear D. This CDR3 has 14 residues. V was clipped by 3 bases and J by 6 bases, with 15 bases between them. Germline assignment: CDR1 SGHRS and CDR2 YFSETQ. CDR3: CASSSRTDGDGYTF. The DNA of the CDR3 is TGCGCCAGCAGCTCCCGAACGGACGGGGATGGCTACACCTTC.

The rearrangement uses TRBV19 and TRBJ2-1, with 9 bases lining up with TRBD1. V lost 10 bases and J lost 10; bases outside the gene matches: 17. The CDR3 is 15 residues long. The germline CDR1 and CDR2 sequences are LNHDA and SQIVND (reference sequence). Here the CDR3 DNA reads TGTGCCACCTCTTCCGGGACAGGGCCCCACCGGGAGCAGTTCTTC. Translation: CATSSGTGPHREQFF.

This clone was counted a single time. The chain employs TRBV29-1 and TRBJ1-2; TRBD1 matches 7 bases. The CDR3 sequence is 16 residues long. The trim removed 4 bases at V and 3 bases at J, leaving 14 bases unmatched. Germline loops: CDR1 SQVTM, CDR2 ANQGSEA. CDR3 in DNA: TGCAGCGTTGGTTCTTCATCGGACAGGATTTACTATGGCTACACCTTC. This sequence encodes CSVGSSSDRIYYGYTF.

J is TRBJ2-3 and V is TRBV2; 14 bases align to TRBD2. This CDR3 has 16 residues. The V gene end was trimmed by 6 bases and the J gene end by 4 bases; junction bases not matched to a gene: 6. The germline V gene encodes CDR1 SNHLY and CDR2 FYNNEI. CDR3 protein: CASSSPTSGGADTQYF. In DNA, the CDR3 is TGTGCCAGCAGCTCGCCGACTAGCGGGGGGGCAGATACGCAGTATTTT.

This chain's CDR3 is CASRGGLPGYTF. CDR3 coding DNA: TGTGCCAGCAGGGGTGGGCTACCTGGCTACACCTTC. The J gene is TRBJ1-2, the V gene TRBV5-6; no firm D call. CDR1 SGHDT and CDR2 YYEEEE come from the germline V gene. Deletions cut 5 bases from V and 7 bases from J, with 12 bases between. The CDR3 runs 12 residues.

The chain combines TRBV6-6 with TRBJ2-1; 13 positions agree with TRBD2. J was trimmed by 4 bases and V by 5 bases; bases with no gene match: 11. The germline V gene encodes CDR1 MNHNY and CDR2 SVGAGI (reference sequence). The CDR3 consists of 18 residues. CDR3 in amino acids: CASSPHLGTSGEYNEQFF. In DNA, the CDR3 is TGTGCCAGCAGTCCTCACCTTGGGACTAGCGGGGAGTACAATGAGCAGTTCTTC.

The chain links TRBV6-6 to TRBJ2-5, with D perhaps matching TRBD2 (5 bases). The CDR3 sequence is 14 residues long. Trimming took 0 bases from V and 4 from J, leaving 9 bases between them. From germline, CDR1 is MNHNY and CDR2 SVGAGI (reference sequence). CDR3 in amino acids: CASSYSIRGETQYF. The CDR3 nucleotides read TGTGCCAGCAGTTACTCGATCCGGGGAGAGACCCAGTACTTC.

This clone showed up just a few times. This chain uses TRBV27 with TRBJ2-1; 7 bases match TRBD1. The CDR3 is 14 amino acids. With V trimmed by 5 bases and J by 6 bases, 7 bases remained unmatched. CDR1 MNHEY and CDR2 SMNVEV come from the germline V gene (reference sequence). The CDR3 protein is CASSPHDRVNEQFF. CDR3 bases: TGTGCCAGCAGTCCCCATGACAGGGTCAATGAGCAGTTCTTC.

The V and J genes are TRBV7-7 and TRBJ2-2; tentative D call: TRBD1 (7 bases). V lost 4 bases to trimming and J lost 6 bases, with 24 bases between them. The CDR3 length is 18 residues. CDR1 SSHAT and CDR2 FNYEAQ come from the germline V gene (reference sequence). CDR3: CASSSNRDSPGGAGELFF. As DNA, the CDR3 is TGTGCCAGCAGCTCGAACCGGGACAGCCCAGGCGGGGCCGGGGAGCTGTTTTTT.

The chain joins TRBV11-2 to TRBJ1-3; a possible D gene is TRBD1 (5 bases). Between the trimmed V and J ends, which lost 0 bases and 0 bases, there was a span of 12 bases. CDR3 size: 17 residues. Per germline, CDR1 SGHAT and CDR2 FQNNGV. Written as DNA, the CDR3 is TGTGCCAGCAGCTTAGAAACCGACAGCCGCTCTGGAAACACCATATATTTT. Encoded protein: CASSLETDSRSGNTIYF.

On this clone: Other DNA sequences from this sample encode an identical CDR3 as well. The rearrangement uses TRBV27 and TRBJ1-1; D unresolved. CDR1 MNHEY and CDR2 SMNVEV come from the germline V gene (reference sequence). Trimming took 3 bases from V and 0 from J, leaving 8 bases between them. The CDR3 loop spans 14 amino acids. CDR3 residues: CASSLRVMNTEAFF. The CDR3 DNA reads TGTGCCAGCAGTTTGAGAGTTATGAACACTGAAGCTTTCTTT.